The sequence of this T cell receptor (beta chain) was determined in a study of blood T cell repertoires in COVID-19. V dropped 5 bases and J dropped 5 bases, with 9 bases sitting between them. Looked up from germline, CDR1 is SNHLY and CDR2 is FYNNEI. The length of the CDR3 is 13 residues. Measured with immunoSEQ multiplex PCR; TCRdb has only the in-frame clones, and not every one. The data contain some 250,000 clones, around 90% of them singletons. The TCR sequence derives from a woman in her 70s with active or convalescent COVID-19. Material for sequencing was peripheral blood. J is TRBJ2-2 and V is TRBV2, with a weak D call TRBD2 (6 bases). Here the CDR3 reads CASSTGVTGELFF. CDR3 nucleotide sequence: TGTGCCAGCAGTACGGGGGTAACCGGGGAGCTGTTTTTT. Drawing the rest from reference TRBV2 and TRBJ2-2, the complete variable domain is EPEVTQTPSHQVTQMGQEVILRCVPISNHLYFYWYRQILGQKVEFLVSFYNNEISEKSEIFDDQFSVERPDGSNFTLKIRSTKLEDSAMYFCASSTGVTGELFFGEGSRLTVL.